Listed here are 25 T cell receptor beta chains from one sample, sequenced in a study of T cells in Graves' hyperthyroidism and ophthalmopathy. Researchers took RNA transcripts and amplified the TCR beta CDR3 regions from them. TCR CDR3 regions were first amplified by RT-PCR with HTBI primers. From the multiplex PCR reads, TCRdb called clonotypes with MiXCR, one entry per CDR3 protein. The table has roughly 710,000 distinct CDR3 sequences, 35% seen once. Sequenced sample: blood. The receptors were sampled from a woman in her 40s with Graves' hyperthyroidism.

The J gene is TRBJ2-6, the V gene TRBV10-1; TRBD2 matches at 8 bases. Germline V gene lookup returns CDR1 WNHNN and CDR2 SYGVQD (reference sequence). The CDR3 has 13 residues. V lost 2 bases to trimming and J lost 18 bases; unmatched junction nucleotides: 9. Here the CDR3 DNA reads TGCGCCAGCAGTGAGGCGGGGGGCAACGGAGAGACTTTC. Residues: CASSEAGGNGETF.

The J gene is TRBJ2-3, the V gene TRBV7-3; the D gene could be TRBD1 or TRBD2 (6 bases each). Germline CDR1 reads SGHTA; CDR2 reads FQGTGA. This CDR3 comprises 14 residues. The ends were cut back, 2 bases at V and 3 bases at J, with 9 bases in the middle. The CDR3 bases are TGTGCCAGCAGCTTAGGGGGGACAACAGATACGCAGTATTTT. It is translated as CASSLGGTTDTQYF. Looking up the rest from reference TRBV7-3 and TRBJ2-3 gives the full variable domain: GAGVSQTPSNKVTEKGKYVELRCDPISGHTALYWYRQSLGQGPEFLIYFQGTGAADDSGLPNDRFFAVRPEGSVSTLKIQRTERGDSAVYLCASSLGGTTDTQYFGPGTRLTVL.

V and J are TRBV7-6 and TRBJ1-2, with D perhaps matching TRBD1 (5 bases). Germline CDR1 SGHVS, CDR2 FNYEAQ. CDR3 length: 16 amino acids. V was cut by 5 bases and J by 4 bases, with 20 bases left in between. CDR3 loop: CASSPLVGGEIYGYTF. The CDR3 DNA sequence: TGTGCCAGCAGCCCTTTAGTGGGGGGGGAAATCTATGGCTACACCTTC. The full variable domain, with the rest looked up from reference TRBV7-6 and TRBJ1-2, is GAGVSQSPRYKVTKRGQDVALRCDPISGHVSLYWYRQALGQGPEFLTYFNYEAQQDKSGLPNDRFSAERPEGSISTLTIQRTEQRDSAMYRCASSPLVGGEIYGYTFGSGTRLTVV.

On this clonotype itself: Since a much larger clone is just one base distant, this may be a read error. This rearrangement joins TRBV13 to TRBJ1-1; a possible D gene is TRBD1 (6 bases). There are 14 residues in the CDR3. The V and J ends lost 9 bases and 4 bases respectively, with 18 bases between them. Germline lookup yields CDR1 PRHDT and CDR2 FYEKMQ (reference sequence). The CDR3 loop reads CAREFTGLSTEAFF. CDR3 DNA: TGTGCCAGAGAATTTACAGGGCTGAGCACTGAAGCTTTCTTT.

Of note for this clonotype: A much larger clone sits a single nucleotide away, making a read error possible. The genes are TRBV11-2 and TRBJ1-2, with D possibly being TRBD1 (5 bases). CDR1 and CDR2 (germline): SGHAT, FQNNGV. With 1 base removed from V and 4 bases from J, the gap between germline ends came to 13 bases. This CDR3 region has 15 residues. Here the CDR3 DNA reads TGTGCCAGCAGCTTAGTAGGGGTTTCGAGCTATGGCTACACCTTC. It codes for CASSLVGVSSYGYTF.

About this clonotype: A much larger clone differs from this one at a single base, so this may be a read error. The rearrangement links TRBV6-5 to TRBJ2-5, with 13 bases matching TRBD2. The CDR3 is 16 amino acids. V shed 6 bases, J shed 5 bases, and the junction held 9 bases outside the gene matches. CDR1 MNHEY and CDR2 SVGAGI come from the germline V gene. The CDR3 nucleotides read TGTGCCAGCAGCTCTATCGGACTAGCGGGGGTGGAGACCCAGTACTTC. Translation: CASSSIGLAGVETQYF.

The chain joins TRBV12-5 to TRBJ2-5; 8 nucleotides agree with TRBD2. The CDR3 spans 14 residues. In germline, CDR1 is LGHNT, CDR2 FRNRAP. V shed 1 base, J shed 4 bases, and the junction held 2 bases outside the gene matches. CDR3 DNA: TGTGCTAGTGGTTTGGCCGGGACTAGAGAGACCCAGTACTTC. Its protein product is CASGLAGTRETQYF.

The chain links TRBV29-1 to TRBJ1-2; D may be TRBD1 (5 bases). CDR1 and CDR2 (germline): SQVTM, ANQGSEA. V lost 4 bases and J 4 bases, leaving 13 bases between the germline ends. The CDR3 contains 13 residues. DNA for the CDR3: TGCAGCGTTGTGCCAGGGAGCTCCTATGGCTACACCTTC. Its translation: CSVVPGSSYGYTF.

This clonotype was counted ten times or more. V gene TRBV7-7 combines with J gene TRBJ2-5, with 8 bases identical to TRBD2. This CDR3 region has 13 residues. CDR1 and CDR2 (germline): SSHAT, FNYEAQ (reference sequence). The CDR3 spells CASSSGYQETQYF. For the CDR3, the DNA is TGTGCTAGCTCTAGCGGGTACCAAGAGACCCAGTACTTC.

V usage is TRBV12-3 or TRBV12-4 and J usage is TRBJ2-2; D is unresolved. The CDR3 is made up of 14 amino acids. The germline V and J ends were trimmed by 4 bases and 5 bases, with 11 bases remaining between them. The CDR3 loop reads CASSSSFGTGELFF. The CDR3 nucleotides are TGTGCCAGCAGTTCGTCGTTTGGTACCGGGGAGCTGTTTTTT.

This clonotype was observed many times. This rearrangement joins TRBV24-1 to TRBJ1-2; 8 nucleotides match TRBD1. The CDR3 totals 15 residues. Germline V gene sequence: CDR1 KGHDR, CDR2 SFDVKD. V was clipped by 4 bases and J by 8 bases; unmatched bases: 11. This CDR3 is CATSDPTMDRVGYTF. The CDR3, as DNA: TGTGCCACCAGTGACCCCACAATGGACAGGGTCGGCTACACCTTC.

This clonotype was observed at least ten times. The V gene is TRBV24-1, the J gene TRBJ1-2; a possible D gene is TRBD1 (5 bases). Germline V gives CDR1 KGHDR, CDR2 SFDVKD. CDR3 length: 14 amino acids. Trimming took 5 bases from V and 7 from J, leaving 16 bases between them. DNA of the CDR3: TGTGCCACCAGTGGCACAGGTTTAACTCGTGGCTACACCTTC. Its translation is CATSGTGLTRGYTF.

This clonotype was counted at least ten times. The chain joins TRBV12-3 or TRBV12-4 to TRBJ2-7; 7 bases match TRBD1. The J segment lost 7 bases and the V segment lost 5 bases, leaving 11 bases of the junction unmatched. This CDR3 spans 14 amino acids. The CDR3 is CASSDYNRGDEQYF. CDR3 sequence (DNA): TGTGCCAGCAGTGACTATAACAGGGGTGATGAGCAGTACTTC.

This clonotype was detected ten times or more. The chain carries TRBV7-9 and TRBJ2-7, with TRBD1 matching over 9 bases. This CDR3 region has 16 residues. Germline trimming cut 2 bases from V and 3 bases from J; bases unmatched to any gene: 8. Per the germline V gene, CDR1 is SEHNR and CDR2 is FQNEAQ (reference sequence). In DNA form, the CDR3 reads TGTGCCAGCAGCTTATTACAGGGGACAGGGAACTACGAGCAGTACTTC. Its translation is CASSLLQGTGNYEQYF.

This chain uses TRBV7-2 with TRBJ2-7, with TRBD1 matching over 10 bases. The J call is doubtful: the DNA matches TRBJ2-1 better. Germline CDR1 is SGHTA and CDR2 is FQGNSA. The CDR3 consists of 15 residues. The DNA for the CDR3 is TGTGCCAGCAGCCCACGGGACAGGGGTTTTGTTGAGCAGTTCTTC. It specifies CASSPRDRGFVEQFF.

This clonotype was found many times. The chain is built from TRBV10-3 and TRBJ1-2; D is ambiguous. Between the trimmed V and J ends, which lost 4 bases and 11 bases, there was a span of 11 bases. The germline gives CDR1 ENHRY, CDR2 SYGVKD. This CDR3 is 11 amino acids long. The CDR3 sequence is CAISVKSLYTF. The CDR3, as DNA: TGTGCCATCAGTGTAAAGAGCCTGTACACCTTC.

This clonotype was observed at least ten times. CDR3 sequence reads: CSVGKGSSYEQYF. As DNA, the CDR3 is TGCAGCGTTGGTAAGGGCAGCTCCTACGAGCAGTACTTC. V gene TRBV29-1 combines with J gene TRBJ2-7, with D unclear. Germline loops: CDR1 SQVTM, CDR2 ANQGSEA. The CDR3 has 13 amino acids. The V and J ends lost 4 bases and 0 bases respectively, with 10 bases between them.

This chain connects TRBV4-3 to TRBJ2-7; D is uncertain. V lost 0 bases to trimming and J lost 5 bases, with 8 bases between them. Germline-derived CDR1 and CDR2 are LGHNA and YSLEER. The CDR3 contains 13 residues. Here the CDR3 DNA reads TGCGCCAGCAGCCAAGAGGATCGGGACGAGCAGTACTTC. It yields the protein CASSQEDRDEQYF.

A note on this clonotype: This sequence may be a read error, since a much larger clone differs from it by one base. V and J are TRBV10-3 and TRBJ1-3; 8 bases are a match to TRBD1. The CDR3 consists of 16 residues. Trimming took 9 bases from V and 0 from J; bases not matched to a gene: 10. Germline V CDR1 and CDR2: ENHRY, SYGVKD. Here the CDR3 DNA reads TGTGCCATGGGACAGGAAATCCCCGACTCTGGAAACACCATATATTTT. Protein: CAMGQEIPDSGNTIYF.

V gene TRBV6-5 combines with J gene TRBJ1-1; D remains unclear. Germline assignment: CDR1 MNHEY and CDR2 SVGAGI. The V gene lost 2 bases and the J gene lost 7 bases, with 11 bases spanning the gap. The CDR3 runs 13 residues. The CDR3 DNA follows: TGTGCCAGCAGTTACCCGGGTCGAGGTGAAGCTTTCTTT. It encodes CASSYPGRGEAFF.

To note about this clonotype: This may arise from a read error, as a much more abundant clone is one base away. The J gene is TRBJ1-2, the V gene TRBV6-2 or TRBV6-3; D is ambiguous. Germline V gives CDR1 MNHEY, CDR2 SVGEGT. This CDR3 comprises 12 residues. The CDR3 region is CASSDNFYGHTF. The CDR3 DNA follows: TGTGCCAGCAGTGACAACTTCTATGGCCACACCTTC.

The genes are TRBV7-8 and TRBJ1-5; 7 bases agree with TRBD1. Looked up from germline, CDR1 is SGHVS and CDR2 is FQNEAQ. V lost 5 bases to trimming and J lost 4 bases; unmatched junction nucleotides: 14. The CDR3 covers 17 residues. The CDR3 protein is CASSRVDRVAKNQPQHF. In DNA, the CDR3 is TGTGCCAGCAGCCGAGTTGACAGGGTGGCTAAGAATCAGCCCCAGCATTTT.

V is TRBV4-3 and J is TRBJ1-1; possibly TRBD1 for D (5 bases). This CDR3 comprises 16 residues. CDR1 and CDR2 (germline): LGHNA, YSLEER. The germline V and J ends were trimmed by 4 bases and 1 base, with 16 bases remaining between them. CDR3 bases: TGCGCCAGCAGCCTAGCGTCTAGCGGGGGGAACACTGAAGCTTTCTTT. It specifies CASSLASSGGNTEAFF.

This clonotype was counted between two and nine times. V and J are TRBV6-5 and TRBJ1-2; D not resolved. From germline, CDR1 is MNHEY and CDR2 SVGAGI. Trimming pared 5 bases from V and 4 bases from J, leaving 5 bases between. The CDR3 sequence is 11 residues long. The CDR3, as DNA: TGTGCCAGCAGTGAGGTCTATGGCTACACCTTC. It encodes CASSEVYGYTF.

V is TRBV19 and J is TRBJ2-6; D is ambiguous. Trimming removed 3 bases at V and 4 bases at J, with 10 bases between. CDR1 and CDR2 (germline): LNHDA, SQIVND (reference sequence). This CDR3 contains 15 residues. CDR3: CASSILGTGANVLTF. CDR3 nucleotide sequence: TGTGCCAGTAGTATCTTAGGTACCGGGGCCAACGTCCTGACTTTC.